This T cell receptor beta chain was found in a study of shared clonotypes between healthy human individuals. Comment on this clone: The antigen is unknown.

The study, taken as a whole, reports: Some clonotypes were shared by all four sorted-subset donors, while others were not shared. The non-shared ones had lower generation probabilities than the shared ones.

Source study methods: Junction-only immunoSEQ data arrived without quality scores, meaning filtering differed. Measured with immunoSEQ multiplex PCR; TCRdb has only the in-frame clones, and not every one. That table supplies the V and J calls and clone size; D and trimming were determined from the DNA. The data hold approximately 500,000 clones, with 96% observed a single time. A CD45RA-negative memory subset and a CD45RA+ naive subset were separated from the CD4+ cells. This TCR was sampled from a woman under 40 in good health. The sample was naive CD4+ T cells sorted from blood. Subset in this sample: CD45RA+ positively selected.

CDR3 in amino acids: CASSSWTSGREIGELFF. In nucleotides, the CDR3 is TGTGCCAGCAGCTCATGGACTAGCGGGAGGGAGATCGGGGAGCTGTTTTTT. V gene TRBV11-2 combines with J gene TRBJ2-2; 15 positions agree with TRBD2. The junction had 7 bases not matched to a gene; V was cut back by 4 bases and J by 7 bases. CDR3 size: 17 residues. Germline values: CDR1 SGHAT, CDR2 FQNNGV.